This T cell receptor (beta chain) was sequenced during a study of monozygotic twins with inflammatory bowel disease. Study conclusions and caveats: Lower sharing of clonotypes with other individuals was seen in IBD patients than in healthy twins. This was most marked in patients showing signs of disease activity.

The germline V gene encodes CDR1 SGDLS and CDR2 YYNGEE. The CDR3 spans 15 residues. The TCR libraries each used total RNA (about 4,000 ng per library). cDNA synthesis was performed in eight separate reactions for each sample. With around 15 and 9 cycles respectively, two nested PCRs were carried out on TCRalpha and TCRbeta cDNA. Each CDR3 protein gets one entry in TCRdb, which reprocessed the 5' RACE reads and gives no DNA. The sample's table shows approximately 150,000 distinct CDR3 sequences. With respect to this clonotype: The antigen is unknown.

V gene TRBV9 combines with J gene TRBJ1-1; TCRdb indicates TRBD1, and absent DNA this call remains unverified. This TCR was sampled from a human donor with ulcerative colitis or Crohn's disease, or a healthy co-twin of an affected twin (not recorded which). Input material: blood. CDR3 residues: CASSTRDGLNTEAFF.